Each of the 20 T cell receptor beta chains below was sequenced from the same sample in a study of T cells after yellow fever vaccination. Via MiXCR, TCRdb re-called the 5' RACE reads, giving one row per CDR3 protein. This sample has approximately 110,000 distinct CDR3 sequences, with 7.4% found just once. This sample comprised CD4+ T cells sorted from PBMCs, obtained 9 to 11 days after the first yellow fever vaccination. The origin of the receptors is a man aged 18 to 30 who received the YFV17D yellow fever vaccine.

This clonotype was picked up many times. The J gene is TRBJ2-3, the V gene TRBV4-1; 8 nucleotides line up with TRBD2. The CDR3 has 17 amino acids. Trimming took 0 bases from V and 4 from J; bases not matched to a gene: 9. CDR1 is MGHRA and CDR2 is YSYEKL in the germline V gene. The CDR3 spells CASSQDPVLAVADTQYF. The CDR3 DNA reads as TGCGCCAGCAGCCAAGACCCGGTACTAGCGGTCGCAGATACGCAGTATTTT.

This clonotype was observed many times. This chain uses TRBV7-2 with TRBJ2-1; D is undetermined. Deletions cut 5 bases from V and 8 bases from J, with 19 bases between. CDR3 size: 15 residues. Germline assignment: CDR1 SGHTA and CDR2 FQGNSA. CDR3 coding DNA: TGTGCCAGCAGCACCGACCGGGTCCCAGGCCATGAGCAGTTCTTC. Its protein is CASSTDRVPGHEQFF.

This clonotype appeared many times. The chain combines TRBV19 with TRBJ2-3, with D unclear. This CDR3 is 13 amino acids long. The germline V and J ends were trimmed by 3 bases and 1 base, with 5 bases remaining between them. In germline, CDR1 is LNHDA, CDR2 SQIVND (reference sequence). The chain's CDR3 is CASSITGTDTQYF. DNA of the CDR3: TGTGCCAGTAGTATTACAGGCACAGATACGCAGTATTTT.

The sample holds a few counts of this clonotype. The chain joins TRBV7-2 to TRBJ1-2; a weak D match, TRBD1 (5 bases). There are 14 residues in the CDR3. Germline CDR1 is SGHTA and CDR2 is FQGNSA. The germline V and J ends were trimmed by 6 bases and 8 bases, with 19 bases remaining between them. The CDR3 DNA is TGTGCCAGCAGTCCAAACTCCTACAGGACGGGCTACACCTTC. This gives the protein CASSPNSYRTGYTF.

At least ten counts were recorded for this clonotype. This chain connects TRBV24-1 to TRBJ2-5; TRBD1 matches at 9 bases. V gave up 4 bases and J gave up 5 bases; unmatched junction bases: 13. This CDR3 is built from 17 residues. CDR1 is KGHDR and CDR2 is SFDVKD in the germline V gene. In nucleotides, the CDR3 is TGTGCCACCAGTGACCCCCCGGGACAGGGAGTTCGGGAGACCCAGTACTTC. As protein: CATSDPPGQGVRETQYF.

For this clonotype: A much bigger clone sits one base away, suggesting this may be a read error. The chain links TRBV7-2 to TRBJ2-7; 9 nucleotides align to TRBD1. The trim removed 1 base at V and 4 bases at J, leaving 5 bases unmatched. Germline V gene lookup returns CDR1 SGHTA and CDR2 FQGNSA. The CDR3 sequence is 15 residues long. In nucleotides, the CDR3 is TGTGCCAGCAGCTTAGTCGGGACAGGGCATTACGAGCAGTACTTC. It codes for CASSLVGTGHYEQYF.

Many counts were recorded for this clonotype. The J gene is TRBJ1-4, the V gene TRBV6-4; tentatively, D is TRBD1 (5 bases). The CDR3 totals 19 residues. Trimming took 5 bases from V and 0 from J, leaving 22 bases between them. Germline V CDR1 and CDR2: MRHNA, SNTAGT. CDR3 DNA sequence: TGTGCCAGCAGTCCCCCGGGGCAGGCCCCCGGCCCAACTAATGAAAAACTGTTTTTT. Its protein is CASSPPGQAPGPTNEKLFF.

This clonotype was detected ten times or more. This chain connects TRBV5-1 to TRBJ1-1, with 7 bases that match TRBD1. This CDR3 is built from 17 residues. The junction had 9 bases not matched to a gene; V was cut back by 0 bases and J by 1 base. CDR1 SGHRS and CDR2 YFSETQ come from the germline V gene. The CDR3, as DNA: TGCGCCAGCAGCTTGGGGCCTCGACAGGGAGGGAACACTGAAGCTTTCTTT. It specifies CASSLGPRQGGNTEAFF.

This clonotype was observed many times. V gene TRBV7-8 combines with J gene TRBJ2-1, with D possibly TRBD2 on 6 matching bases. This CDR3 comprises 14 residues. Trimming took off 4 bases at V and 7 bases at J, with 14 bases between the two ends. Germline V gene lookup returns CDR1 SGHVS and CDR2 FQNEAQ. The CDR3 here is CASSSRLVRNEQFF. The CDR3 bases are TGTGCCAGCAGCTCCCGACTAGTTCGAAATGAGCAGTTCTTC.

This clonotype was counted many times. V is TRBV5-1 and J is TRBJ2-3; D may be TRBD1 (6 bases). CDR3 length: 16 residues. Between the trimmed V and J ends, which lost 1 base and 0 bases, there was a span of 12 bases. Germline CDR1 is SGHRS and CDR2 is YFSETQ. The CDR3 DNA follows: TGCGCCAGCAGCTTGACAGGGAGAATTAGCACAGATACGCAGTATTTT. It encodes CASSLTGRISTDTQYF.

This clonotype was seen repeatedly, ten times or more. J is TRBJ2-3 and V is TRBV7-2; TRBD2 is a possible D gene (5 bases). This CDR3 has 14 residues. Trimming shortened V by 1 base and J by 0 bases, and 5 bases separated the two germline ends. CDR1 is SGHTA and CDR2 is FQGNSA in the germline V gene. CDR3 sequence: CASSLERSTDTQYF. CDR3 in DNA: TGTGCCAGCAGCTTAGAGCGGAGCACAGATACGCAGTATTTT.

This clonotype was picked up many times. V usage is TRBV14 and J usage is TRBJ1-2; D not certain. V shed 5 bases and J shed 6 bases, with 19 bases lying between them. This CDR3 comprises 15 residues. CDR1 SGHDN and CDR2 FVKESK come from the germline V gene. The CDR3 loop reads CASSSRTHLGNGYTF. CDR3 nucleotides: TGTGCCAGCAGCAGCCGGACCCACCTAGGGAATGGCTACACCTTC.

The chain combines TRBV5-4 with TRBJ1-2; 10 bases agree with TRBD1. Germline CDR1 SGHNT, CDR2 YYREEE (reference sequence). The V gene end was trimmed by 4 bases and the J gene end by 6 bases; junction bases not matched to a gene: 9. This CDR3 region has 15 residues. DNA of the CDR3: TGTGCCAGCAGCGACCGGACAGGGGGTCGTCATGGCTACACCTTC. This translates into CASSDRTGGRHGYTF.

This clonotype was observed at least ten times. This sequence joins TRBV12-3 or TRBV12-4 and TRBJ1-2; unclear D gene. This CDR3 has 11 residues. Trimming took off 6 bases at V and 7 bases at J, with 9 bases between the two ends. The CDR3 reads CASSIMGGYTF. DNA for the CDR3: TGTGCCAGCAGCATCATGGGTGGCTACACCTTC.

This clonotype has at least ten counts. J is TRBJ1-2 and V is TRBV15, with D possibly TRBD1 on 5 matching bases. The CDR3 is 15 amino acids. V gave up 2 bases and J gave up 8 bases, with 18 bases separating them. Germline-derived CDR1 and CDR2 are LNHNV and YYDKDF (reference sequence). The CDR3 loop is CATSRSQGAPGGYTF. CDR3 DNA: TGTGCCACCAGCAGATCCCAAGGGGCGCCGGGGGGCTACACCTTC.

The table lists this clonotype with many counts. The CDR3 loop is CASSPGTGAYNEQFF. DNA for the CDR3: TGTGCCAGCAGCCCAGGAACAGGGGCTTACAATGAGCAGTTCTTC. The chain has TRBV7-3 and TRBJ2-1; 7 bases line up with TRBD1. Per the germline V gene, CDR1 is SGHTA and CDR2 is FQGTGA. The trim removed 5 bases at V and 4 bases at J, leaving 8 bases unmatched. CDR3 length: 15 residues.

This clonotype occurred many times. The genes are TRBV10-3 and TRBJ1-5; 8 nucleotides match TRBD1. V gave up 10 bases and J gave up 8 bases; unmatched junction bases: 13. CDR3 length: 14 residues. CDR1 and CDR2 from the germline V gene are ENHRY and SYGVKD. The CDR3 loop reads CATTPGQGEKPQHF. The DNA for the CDR3 is TGTGCCACCACCCCCGGACAGGGAGAAAAGCCCCAGCATTTT.

The chain couples TRBV7-2 to TRBJ2-5; D might be TRBD1 (5 bases). V dropped 3 bases and J dropped 5 bases, with 10 bases sitting between them. The CDR3 covers 13 residues. Germline CDR1 reads SGHTA; CDR2 reads FQGNSA. The CDR3 sequence is CASSLGAGETQYF. CDR3 bases: TGTGCCAGCAGCTTGGGTGCAGGGGAGACCCAGTACTTC. Together with reference TRBV7-2 and TRBJ2-5, the CDR3 gives the full variable domain: GAGVSQSPSNKVTEKGKDVELRCDPISGHTALYWYRQSLGQGLEFLIYFQGNSAPDKSGLPSDRFSAERTGGSVSTLTIQRTQQEDSAVYLCASSLGAGETQYFGPGTRLLVL.

This clonotype was counted many times. V usage is TRBV5-1 and J usage is TRBJ2-2; 8 bases align to TRBD2. The germline CDR1 and CDR2 sequences are SGHRS and YFSETQ. Germline trimming cut 6 bases from V and 2 bases from J; bases unmatched to any gene: 6. The CDR3 extends over 15 amino acids. CDR3 sequence (DNA): TGCGCCAGCAACGGGGGGGACATAAACACCGGGGAGCTGTTTTTT. Amino acid sequence: CASNGGDINTGELFF.

This clonotype has a count of ten or more. This chain uses TRBV9 with TRBJ2-7; 12 bases line up with TRBD1. The J segment lost 7 bases and the V segment lost 2 bases, leaving 7 bases of the junction unmatched. The CDR3 spans 15 residues. CDR1 and CDR2 (germline): SGDLS, YYNGEE. The CDR3 region is CASSVGTGGFREQYF. CDR3 sequence (DNA): TGTGCCAGCAGCGTGGGGACAGGGGGCTTTCGGGAGCAGTACTTC.